What follows are 12 T cell receptor beta chains derived from one specimen sequenced in a study of OX40 agonist ivuxolimab in advanced cancers. The method was immunoSEQ multiplex PCR; TCRdb's version includes in-frame clones alone and lacks a portion of them. The data hold more than 75,000 clones, with around four fifths observed a single time. The material sequenced was CD4+ or CD8+ T cells sorted from blood, taken in a trial of the OX40 agonist ivuxolimab. The receptor source for this set is an adult with an advanced solid tumor such as melanoma, head and neck, liver or kidney cancer.

V gene TRBV7-2 combines with J gene TRBJ1-4; unclear D gene. This CDR3 is 13 amino acids long. Trimming took 5 bases from V and 8 from J, leaving 12 bases between them. Germline loops: CDR1 SGHTA, CDR2 FQGNSA. CDR3 residues: CASSLGPGEKLFF. DNA of the CDR3: TGTGCCAGCAGCCTAGGACCCGGGGAAAAACTGTTTTTT.

This clone was observed a few times. V is TRBV21-1 and J is TRBJ2-2; the table's D call, TRBD2, was not checked against the DNA. TRBV21-1 is assigned pseudogene status. The CDR3 length is 19 residues. CDR3 in DNA: TGTGCCAGCAGCAAAGTGGGCGGGAGACTAGCGGGGGGCACCGGGGAGCTGTTTTTT. Translated: CASSKVGGRLAGGTGELFF.

The V and J genes are TRBV5-1 and TRBJ2-7; 7 bases fit TRBD1. V shed 4 bases, J shed 6 bases, and the junction held 13 bases outside the gene matches. Germline V lookup: CDR1 SGHRS, CDR2 YFSETQ. The CDR3 extends over 15 amino acids. In DNA, the CDR3 is TGCGCCAGCAGCGACGGGACAGCCGCCCTGAGCGAGCAGTACTTC. It specifies CASSDGTAALSEQYF.

This chain links TRBV9 with TRBJ2-5; D is possibly TRBD1 (6 bases). V dropped 8 bases and J dropped 4 bases, with 18 bases sitting between them. The CDR3 totals 14 residues. Germline V gene lookup returns CDR1 SGDLS and CDR2 YYNGEE. The CDR3 loop reads CASKQGLSGETQYF. CDR3 nucleotide sequence: TGTGCCAGTAAACAGGGCCTTTCGGGAGAGACCCAGTACTTC.

This clone has just one count. V is TRBV5-6 and J is TRBJ1-2, with 8 bases identical to TRBD1. With V trimmed by 4 bases and J by 4 bases, 9 bases remained unmatched. This CDR3 spans 15 amino acids. Germline V lookup: CDR1 SGHDT, CDR2 YYEEEE. CDR3 DNA: TGTGCCAGCAGCGAATTGAACAGGGGGGGCTATGGCTACACCTTC. Its protein product is CASSELNRGGYGYTF.

A few counts support this clone. V usage is TRBV10-2 and J usage is TRBJ2-5, with a possible D match to TRBD2 (5 bases). In germline, CDR1 is WSHSY, CDR2 SAAADI. The CDR3 is 15 residues long. V lost 6 bases and J lost 5, with 19 bases in between. CDR3 sequence reads: CASRENSVPGETQYF. CDR3 sequence (DNA): TGCGCCAGCAGAGAAAATAGCGTGCCCGGGGAGACCCAGTACTTC.

V and J are TRBV5-1 and TRBJ1-6; unclear D gene. The CDR3 covers 15 residues. V was shortened by 4 bases and J by 6 bases, with 14 bases between the two germline ends. In germline, CDR1 is SGHRS, CDR2 YFSETQ. The CDR3 DNA is TGCGCCAGCAGCATATCGAGCAAAACTAATTCACCCCTCCACTTT. It specifies CASSISSKTNSPLHF. Full variable domain (outside the CDR3, taken from reference TRBV5-1 and TRBJ1-6): KAGVTQTPRYLIKTRGQQVTLSCSPISGHRSVSWYQQTPGQGLQFLFEYFSETQRNKGNFPGRFSGRQFSNSRSEMNVSTLELGDSALYLCASSISSKTNSPLHFGNGTRLTVT.

CDR3: CASMTGLGSQPQHF. CDR3 nucleotide sequence: TGTGCCAGCATGACAGGGCTGGGGTCACAGCCCCAGCATTTT. The chain joins TRBV2 to TRBJ1-5; TRBD1 matches 7 bases. Germline V gives CDR1 SNHLY, CDR2 FYNNEI. Unmatched junction bases numbered 10, after V lost 7 bases and J lost 7 bases. This CDR3 has 14 residues. The whole variable domain, filled in from reference TRBV2 and TRBJ1-5, reads EPEVTQTPSHQVTQMGQEVILRCVPISNHLYFYWYRQILGQKVEFLVSFYNNEISEKSEIFDDQFSVERPDGSNFTLKIRSTKLEDSAMYFCASMTGLGSQPQHFGDGTRLSIL.

The genes are TRBV14 and TRBJ2-7; D is perhaps TRBD1 (6 bases). V lost 4 bases and J 0 bases, leaving 13 bases between the germline ends. The CDR3 contains 15 residues. Germline CDR1 reads SGHDN; CDR2 reads FVKESK. The CDR3 sequence is CASSRGQTTSYEQYV. The CDR3 bases are TGTGCCAGCAGCCGAGGACAGACTACCTCCTACGAGCAGTACGTC.

The rearrangement uses TRBV10-3 and TRBJ2-3, with 7 bases fitting TRBD2. Trimming at V came to 6 bases and at J to 2 bases, leaving 8 bases not matched to a gene. The CDR3 totals 15 residues. Germline CDR1 reads ENHRY; CDR2 reads SYGVKD. The CDR3 nucleotides read TGTGCCATCAGCCCCAGCGGGGACCCCACAGATACGCAGTATTTT. It is translated as CAISPSGDPTDTQYF.

The chain is built from TRBV11-2 and TRBJ1-5; no definite D call. This CDR3 region has 15 residues. V was pared by 2 bases and J by 5 bases, with 13 bases between. The germline CDR1 and CDR2 sequences are SGHAT and FQNNGV. CDR3 coding DNA: TGTGCCAGCAGCTTATATAGGGATCCGGATCAGCCCCAGCATTTT. It codes for CASSLYRDPDQPQHF. Drawing the rest from reference TRBV11-2 and TRBJ1-5, the complete variable domain is EAGVAQSPRYKIIEKRQSVAFWCNPISGHATLYWYQQILGQGPKLLIQFQNNGVVDDSQLPKDRFSAERLKGVDSTLKIQPAKLEDSAVYLCASSLYRDPDQPQHFGDGTRLSIL.

This chain connects TRBV5-5 to TRBJ2-5; the match to TRBD1 covers 8 bases. This CDR3 comprises 16 residues. The V gene end was trimmed by 4 bases and the J gene end by 0 bases; junction bases not matched to a gene: 8. The V gene's germline CDR1 is SGHKS and CDR2 YYEKEE (reference sequence). CDR3 loop: CASSMWTGWDQETQYF. CDR3 bases: TGTGCCAGCAGCATGTGGACAGGGTGGGACCAAGAGACCCAGTACTTC.